This paragraph covers one T cell receptor (beta chain) sequence. This clone appeared a single time. The antigen it recognizes is unknown. Base qualities are not recorded, but no much larger clone differs from it by a single base. According to the germline V gene, CDR1 reads MDHEN and CDR2 reads SYDVKM. V is pared back by 3 bases and J by 9 bases, with 9 bases lying between the germline termini. From its cysteine to its phenylalanine, the CDR3 spans 12 amino acids. Only the CDR3 portion is preserved as DNA: 36 bases, with reading frame beginning at the first base. The entry originates in a study of technical replicates of blood from several donors (TCRdb year 2017). The library was obtained by the immunoSEQ multiplex PCR assay. The clones in this table, taken by TCRdb from immuneACCESS, are in-frame only. Not every clone is retained; where verified, under half of the shortfall comes from an unresolved V gene, and the cause of the rest is unknown. The sample table holds about 70,000 clones, of which just under 97% were seen once. The top ten clonotypes cover over 0.2% of the sample.

The TCR was taken from a human donor in good health. The source material was T cells isolated from PBMCs. The sequence links TRBV28 to TRBJ1-5; perhaps TRBD1 is the D gene, with 5 bases matching. The CDR3 loop reads CASSFWQGPQHF. The nucleotide sequence is TGTGCCAGCAGTTTCTGGCAGGGGCCCCAGCATTTT.